A selection of T cell receptor beta chains follows, all from one sample in a study of T cell changes during pregnancy in multiple sclerosis. Sequencing used immunoSEQ multiplex PCR; TCRdb keeps in-frame clones, though not all of them. The table records tens of thousands of clones, 85% to 95% of them present only once. The sequences come from peripheral blood, collected in the first trimester of pregnancy. All receptors come from a female donor with multiple sclerosis, enrolled in a pregnancy study. Each CDR3 is given with its conserved first and last residue. The D gene is left open where the match is weak. Clone sizes are given selectively: once, few, many, or a class where the clone is expanded.

V gene: TRBV6-1; J gene: TRBJ2-7; D gene: TRBD2; clone size: once; CDR3 DNA: TGTGCCAGCAGACGACCGGGACTAGCGGGAGACGAGCAGTACTTC; CDR3 protein: CASRRPGLAGDEQYF
V gene: TRBV19; J gene: TRBJ2-6; D gene: .; clone size: .; CDR3 DNA: TGTGCCAGTAGTATCCAACAGGGCTCTGGGGCCAACGTCCTGACTTTC; CDR3 protein: CASSIQQGSGANVLTF
V gene: TRBV5-1; J gene: TRBJ1-3; D gene: .; clone size: .; CDR3 DNA: TGCGCCAGCAGCTTGGGGGGCCAGGTTGGAAACACCATATATTTT; CDR3 protein: CASSLGGQVGNTIYF
V gene: TRBV4-3; J gene: TRBJ2-1; D gene: .; clone size: .; CDR3 DNA: TGCGCCAGCAGCCAAGTCCTCCGGGGTTTAGGGAATGAGCAGTTCTTC; CDR3 protein: CASSQVLRGLGNEQFF
V gene: TRBV7-8; J gene: TRBJ2-1; D gene: .; clone size: .; CDR3 DNA: TGTGCCAGCAGCTTAAATCCTCCGGGTGAGCAGTTCTTC; CDR3 protein: CASSLNPPGEQFF
V gene: TRBV4-2; J gene: TRBJ2-2; D gene: TRBD2; clone size: .; CDR3 DNA: TGTGCCAGCAGCCAAGAGGGGCTAGCGGGAACCGGGGAGCTGTTTTTT; CDR3 protein: CASSQEGLAGTGELFF
V gene: TRBV5-1; J gene: TRBJ1-2; D gene: TRBD1; clone size: .; CDR3 DNA: TGCGCCAGCAGCTTCCGGGACAGCTCCTATGGCTACACCTTC; CDR3 protein: CASSFRDSSYGYTF
V gene: TRBV18; J gene: TRBJ1-5; D gene: .; clone size: .; CDR3 DNA: TGTGCCAGCTCATCGGGAGATTATAGCAATCAGCCCCAGCATTTT; CDR3 protein: CASSSGDYSNQPQHF
V gene: TRBV5-1; J gene: TRBJ2-3; D gene: .; clone size: .; CDR3 DNA: TGCGCCAGCAGCATCGTTGGAGGGGATAGCCGTCCAGATACGCAGTATTTT; CDR3 protein: CASSIVGGDSRPDTQYF
V gene: TRBV11-1; J gene: TRBJ2-1; D gene: .; clone size: .; CDR3 DNA: TGTGCCAGCAGCTTAGTGAGGGGGAGCATTGAGCAGTTCTTC; CDR3 protein: CASSLVRGSIEQFF
V gene: TRBV28; J gene: TRBJ2-4; D gene: TRBD2; clone size: .; CDR3 DNA: TGTGCCAGCAAAGCCCCGGGACTAGCGGGAGCATTGAACATTCAGTACTTC; CDR3 protein: CASKAPGLAGALNIQYF
V gene: TRBV11-2; J gene: TRBJ1-2; D gene: .; clone size: .; CDR3 DNA: TGTGCCAGCAGCTTAGGTCAGGGTACCTATGGCTACACCTTC; CDR3 protein: CASSLGQGTYGYTF
V gene: TRBV4-1; J gene: TRBJ1-1; D gene: .; clone size: .; CDR3 DNA: TGCGCCAGCAGCCTAAACGAAGGCGGCACTGAAGCTTTCTTT; CDR3 protein: CASSLNEGGTEAFF
V gene: TRBV7-9; J gene: TRBJ1-2; D gene: .; clone size: .; CDR3 DNA: TGTGCCAGCAGCTCAGGGGAGGGTGGCTATGGCTACACCTTC; CDR3 protein: CASSSGEGGYGYTF
V gene: TRBV2; J gene: TRBJ2-2; D gene: TRBD1; clone size: .; CDR3 DNA: TGTGCCACCGGACAGGGGGAAAACACCGGGGAGCTGTTTTTT; CDR3 protein: CATGQGENTGELFF
V gene: TRBV6-1; J gene: TRBJ2-3; D gene: TRBD2; clone size: .; CDR3 DNA: TGTGCCGGTCGTGGGCTAGCGGTCGGCACAGATACGCAGTATTTT; CDR3 protein: CAGRGLAVGTDTQYF
V gene: TRBV5-6; J gene: TRBJ1-4; D gene: .; clone size: once; CDR3 DNA: TGTGCCAGCAGCCACCTACAAGCGGGCGACACCGTTAATGAAAAACTGTTTTTT; CDR3 protein: CASSHLQAGDTVNEKLFF
V gene: TRBV12-5; J gene: TRBJ1-1; D gene: TRBD1; clone size: .; CDR3 DNA: TGTGCTAGTGGGGAAGGGACAGGGCGTCAAGCTTTCTTT; CDR3 protein: CASGEGTGRQAFF
V gene: TRBV7-9; J gene: TRBJ1-4; D gene: TRBD1; clone size: .; CDR3 DNA: TGTGCCAGCGCTCTGCCCTTGGGACAGATTAATGAAAAACTGTTTTTT; CDR3 protein: CASALPLGQINEKLFF
V gene: TRBV9; J gene: TRBJ2-1; D gene: TRBD2; clone size: .; CDR3 DNA: TGTGCCAGCAGCGTCGCGGGGGACCGGCAGTTCTTC; CDR3 protein: CASSVAGDRQFF
V gene: TRBV28; J gene: TRBJ2-1; D gene: TRBD1; clone size: .; CDR3 DNA: TGTGCCAGCACCACCCCAGGGGGAGCCAATGAGCAGTTCTTC; CDR3 protein: CASTTPGGANEQFF
V gene: TRBV2; J gene: TRBJ2-3; D gene: TRBD2; clone size: .; CDR3 DNA: TGTGCCAGCAGTGAAAACGGCGGGAGTGCAGATACGCAGTATTTT; CDR3 protein: CASSENGGSADTQYF
V gene: TRBV6-5; J gene: TRBJ2-7; D gene: .; clone size: .; CDR3 DNA: TGTGCCAGCAGTCGGGCAGGGAGGGAGCAGTACTTC; CDR3 protein: CASSRAGREQYF
V gene: TRBV28; J gene: TRBJ2-3; D gene: TRBD2; clone size: .; CDR3 DNA: TGTGCCAGCATAGCGGGAGGTGTAACAGATACGCAGTATTTT; CDR3 protein: CASIAGGVTDTQYF
V gene: TRBV6-4; J gene: TRBJ2-1; D gene: TRBD2; clone size: .; CDR3 DNA: TGTGCCAGCAGTTCTGCTAGCGGGAGCTCCTACAATGAGCAGTTCTTC; CDR3 protein: CASSSASGSSYNEQFF
V gene: TRBV9; J gene: TRBJ1-1; D gene: TRBD1; clone size: .; CDR3 DNA: TGTGCCAGCAGCGTTGCACAAGGGGGCTTGACTGAAGCTTTCTTT; CDR3 protein: CASSVAQGGLTEAFF
V gene: TRBV5-4; J gene: TRBJ2-1; D gene: .; clone size: .; CDR3 DNA: TGTGCCAGCAGACCCCGGGGGGCCGGGAGTCTGGATGAGCAGTTCTTC; CDR3 protein: CASRPRGAGSLDEQFF
V gene: TRBV7-6; J gene: TRBJ2-3; D gene: .; clone size: .; CDR3 DNA: TGTGCCAGCAGCTCTAGGGAGACAAGCACAGATACGCAGTATTTT; CDR3 protein: CASSSRETSTDTQYF
V gene: TRBV7-2; J gene: TRBJ1-3; D gene: TRBD1; clone size: .; CDR3 DNA: TGTGCCAGCAGTCAGAGACGGGACAGCAGCTCTGGAAACACCATATATTTT; CDR3 protein: CASSQRRDSSSGNTIYF
V gene: TRBV30; J gene: TRBJ2-5; D gene: TRBD2; clone size: .; CDR3 DNA: TGTGCCTGGAGTGTAGGGCTAGCGGGGACACAGTACTTC; CDR3 protein: CAWSVGLAGTQYF
V gene: TRBV15; J gene: TRBJ1-1; D gene: .; clone size: .; CDR3 DNA: TGTGCCACCAGCAGAGATTCGGGGTCACTAACTGAAGCTTTCTTT; CDR3 protein: CATSRDSGSLTEAFF
V gene: TRBV18; J gene: TRBJ2-7; D gene: TRBD2; clone size: .; CDR3 DNA: TGTGCCAGCTCACCGGGACTAGCGGGGGTCAGCTCCTACGAGCAGTACTTC; CDR3 protein: CASSPGLAGVSSYEQYF
V gene: TRBV4-1; J gene: TRBJ2-5; D gene: .; clone size: .; CDR3 DNA: TGCGCCAGCAGCCAAACACCGTCCGGGGTCCAGGAAGAGACCCAGTACTTC; CDR3 protein: CASSQTPSGVQEETQYF
V gene: TRBV30; J gene: TRBJ2-7; D gene: TRBD1; clone size: once; CDR3 DNA: TGTGCCTGGGGAGCCCGGGACAGGGGGCGCGGGCAGTACTTC; CDR3 protein: CAWGARDRGRGQYF
V gene: TRBV7-7; J gene: TRBJ2-2; D gene: TRBD2; clone size: .; CDR3 DNA: TGTGCCAGCAGCGCGCGCTCAGCGGGAGGTTCCGGGGAGCTGTTTTTT; CDR3 protein: CASSARSAGGSGELFF
V gene: TRBV27; J gene: TRBJ2-5; D gene: TRBD1; clone size: .; CDR3 DNA: TGTGCCAGCAGTTTCCACAGGGGGACCTTAGAGACCCAGTACTTC; CDR3 protein: CASSFHRGTLETQYF
V gene: TRBV13; J gene: TRBJ2-3; D gene: TRBD2; clone size: .; CDR3 DNA: TGTGCCAGCAGCTTAGCAGCGGGGCTTCGGACAGATACGCAGTATTTT; CDR3 protein: CASSLAAGLRTDTQYF
V gene: TRBV7-8; J gene: TRBJ2-2; D gene: TRBD2; clone size: .; CDR3 DNA: TGTGCCAGCAGCTTTGGGGGGGTGGGGACCGGGGAGCTGTTTTTT; CDR3 protein: CASSFGGVGTGELFF
V gene: TRBV5-1; J gene: TRBJ1-2; D gene: .; clone size: .; CDR3 DNA: TGCGCCAGCAGCTCGGGGGGGGTGGATGGCTACACCTTC; CDR3 protein: CASSSGGVDGYTF